This TCR beta chain was found in a study of T cell repertoires in cytomegalovirus infection. Whole-study context: In public TCR beta signatures, there were indications of both CMV infection and matching HLA type.

In TCRdb, the reads were re-called with MiXCR into one record per CDR3 protein. This table holds 200,000 to 250,000 distinct CDR3 sequences, around 6.2% found once. This clonotype showed up many times. V lost 8 bases and J 2 bases, leaving 21 bases between the germline ends. Germline V gene lookup returns CDR1 SEHNR and CDR2 FQNEAQ (reference sequence). The CDR3 length is 17 residues. V usage is TRBV7-9 and J usage is TRBJ2-2; tentative D call: TRBD1 (5 bases). The source is a human donor in good health (CMV status not recorded). Some clones in this sample may be carry-over from other donors' samples. Input material: PBMCs. The CDR3 is CASGGRDQGFNTGELFF. The CDR3 region has the DNA TGTGCCAGCGGTGGGCGCGACCAGGGATTTAACACCGGGGAGCTGTTTTTT.